This passage covers 30 T cell receptor beta chains from one sample sequenced in a study of T-cell reconstitution after alpha-beta-depleted transplantation in children. The library targeted TCRbeta and was prepared with unique molecular identifiers. TCRdb processed the PCR reads anew with MiXCR; each CDR3 protein has one entry. The sample consists of 490,000 or so distinct CDR3 sequences, about 10% of them appearing once. The starting material was PBMCs, obtained before TCRalphabeta/CD19-depleted stem cell transplant. These TCRs come from a child aged 2 to 15 with inherited bone marrow failure, due to receive a stem cell transplant.

This clonotype was observed many times. The chain couples TRBV6-2 or TRBV6-3 to TRBJ2-1; 11 nucleotides match TRBD2. After removal of 7 bases from V and 2 bases from J, the junction contained 10 bases not matched to a gene. The CDR3 covers 17 residues. From germline, CDR1 is MNHEY and CDR2 SVGEGT. The CDR3 sequence: CASIKGGTSGPYNEQFF. The CDR3 DNA reads TGTGCCAGCATCAAAGGGGGGACTAGCGGTCCCTACAATGAGCAGTTCTTC.

Many counts were recorded for this clonotype. The J gene is TRBJ1-2, the V gene TRBV19; 9 positions match TRBD1. The CDR3 length is 13 residues. With 8 bases clipped from V and 3 bases from J, the junction kept 4 bases outside the gene matches. Looked up from germline, CDR1 is LNHDA and CDR2 is SQIVND (reference sequence). The CDR3 is CASGTGIDYGYTF. CDR3 DNA: TGTGCCAGTGGGACAGGGATTGACTATGGCTACACCTTC.

This clonotype was observed a handful of times. The chain recombines TRBV10-3 with TRBJ2-4; 7 bases agree with TRBD1. Germline trimming cut 2 bases from V and 4 bases from J; bases unmatched to any gene: 8. CDR1 and CDR2 from the germline V gene are ENHRY and SYGVKD. The CDR3 has 16 residues. The CDR3 nucleotides are TGTGCCATCAGTGAGGGAACAGGGGATATAAAAAACATTCAGTACTTC. Translated, it gives CAISEGTGDIKNIQYF.

A remark on this clonotype: One base away lies a much larger clone, so this may be a sequencing read error. V is TRBV5-1 and J is TRBJ2-5; D gene unclear. Germline V gives CDR1 SGHRS, CDR2 YFSETQ. This CDR3 contains 12 residues. CDR3 sequence reads: CPSSLGSETQYF. Written as DNA, the CDR3 is TGCCCCAGCAGCTTGGGTAGTGAGACCCAGTACTTC.

This clonotype came up a few times. This chain uses TRBV15 with TRBJ1-5; D may be TRBD1 (5 bases). V shed 5 bases and J shed 2 bases, with 19 bases lying between them. Germline values: CDR1 LNHNV, CDR2 YYDKDF (reference sequence). The CDR3 spans 17 residues. The CDR3 DNA reads as TGTGCCACCAGCTATGCTGCTGGGTCGGGGCGCAATCAGCCCCAGCATTTT. Translation: CATSYAAGSGRNQPQHF.

The chain combines TRBV7-2 with TRBJ2-3; tentatively, D is TRBD1 or TRBD2 (6 bases each). This CDR3 comprises 15 residues. Trimming shortened V by 1 base and J by 2 bases, and 10 bases separated the two germline ends. Germline lookup yields CDR1 SGHTA and CDR2 FQGNSA. This chain's CDR3 is CASSLVGGATDTQYF. The CDR3 DNA reads TGTGCCAGCAGCTTAGTCGGGGGCGCCACAGATACGCAGTATTTT.

Written as DNA, the CDR3 is TGTGCCACCAGTGGTTCCCGCAACCGCAACCACAGAGAGGCCGAGCAGTACTTC. This encodes CATSGSRNRNHREAEQYF. V and J are TRBV24-1 and TRBJ2-7; D uncertain. The CDR3 sequence is 18 residues long. Germline V gene data show CDR1 as KGHDR and CDR2 as SFDVKD. V was shortened by 5 bases and J by 6 bases, with 28 bases between the two germline ends.

This clonotype was counted between two and nine times. The chain recombines TRBV30 with TRBJ2-2, with 7 bases aligning to TRBD1. The germline gives CDR1 GTSNPN, CDR2 SVGIG (reference sequence). The CDR3 has 15 residues. J gave up 8 bases and V 0 bases, and 9 bases lay outside the gene matches. CDR3 sequence (DNA): TGTGCCTGGAGTGTGGGACAGTCCTGGGGGGGGGAGCTGTTTTTT. It yields the protein CAWSVGQSWGGELFF.

Regarding this clonotype: The junction departs from germline at one end; a sequencing error may be responsible. V is TRBV2 and J is TRBJ2-5; no clear D. CDR3 length: 13 amino acids. In germline, CDR1 is SNHLY, CDR2 FYNNEI. CDR3 sequence: CASSENGQEPQYF. DNA of the CDR3: TGTGCCAGCAGTGAAAACGGTCAAGAGCCCCAGTACTTC.

This chain joins TRBV10-2 and TRBJ1-1; TRBD1 agrees at 7 bases. CDR1 is WSHSY and CDR2 is SAAADI in the germline V gene. V was clipped by 6 bases and J by 3 bases; unmatched bases: 4. The CDR3 spans 13 residues. This CDR3 is CASRRGPDTEAFF. CDR3 bases: TGCGCCAGCAGAAGGGGGCCCGACACTGAAGCTTTCTTT.

The chain is built from TRBV20-1 and TRBJ2-2; D is possibly TRBD2 (6 bases). CDR3 length equals 15 residues. Trimming shortened V by 6 bases and J by 1 base, and 15 bases separated the two germline ends. Germline-derived CDR1 and CDR2 are DFQATT and SNEGSKA (reference sequence). The CDR3 nucleotides read TGCAGTGCCCCGGGTAGCGGCAGGAACACCGGGGAGCTGTTTTTT. This gives the protein CSAPGSGRNTGELFF.

This clonotype was detected ten times or more. The J gene is TRBJ2-5, the V gene TRBV7-2; D unclear. Between the trimmed V and J ends, which lost 5 bases and 5 bases, there was a span of 18 bases. CDR1 and CDR2 (germline): SGHTA, FQGNSA. This CDR3 has 15 residues. DNA of the CDR3: TGTGCCAGCAGCATCCCCCAACTCTTCACGGAGACCCAGTACTTC. Its translation is CASSIPQLFTETQYF.

A remark on this clonotype: A read error is possible here, since a much larger clone lies one base away. This chain joins TRBV25-1 and TRBJ2-7; D is possibly TRBD1 or TRBD2 (5 bases each). The CDR3 is 14 residues long. Germline assignment: CDR1 MGHDK and CDR2 SYGVNS. This CDR3 reads CASSPGPQSYDQYF. The CDR3 DNA sequence: TGTGCCAGCTCCCCGGGACCCCAGTCCTACGACCAGTACTTC.

This clonotype was detected ten times or more. The rearrangement uses TRBV6-2 or TRBV6-3 and TRBJ2-7; D is possibly TRBD1 (6 bases). Deletions cut 5 bases from V and 7 bases from J, with 9 bases between. Germline V gene lookup returns CDR1 MNHEY and CDR2 SVGEGT. The CDR3 contains 11 residues. Here the CDR3 DNA reads TGTGCCAGCAGTGACGGGACAGAGCAGTACTTC. It is translated as CASSDGTEQYF.

Comments on this clonotype: A much larger clone sits a single nucleotide away, making a read error possible. This sequence joins TRBV20-1 and TRBJ1-4, with TRBD1 matching 7 bases. The CDR3 is 14 residues long. Germline V lookup: CDR1 DFQATT, CDR2 SNEGSKA (reference sequence). The CDR3 loop reads CCARDGTDHEKLFF. The CDR3 nucleotides are TGCTGTGCTAGGGACGGGACAGACCATGAAAAACTGTTTTTT.

This rearrangement joins TRBV18 to TRBJ1-4; no reliable D call. Germline loops: CDR1 KGHSH, CDR2 LQKENI. V lost 5 bases to trimming and J lost 2 bases, with 12 bases between them. This CDR3 is 15 amino acids long. The CDR3 DNA is TGTGCCAGCTCAATCGACGGAGTCACTAATGAAAAACTGTTTTTT. Translating gives CASSIDGVTNEKLFF.

This clonotype was recorded a few times. V gene TRBV6-1 combines with J gene TRBJ1-2; TRBD1 agrees at 9 bases. The CDR3 has 14 amino acids. V shed 2 bases, J shed 5 bases, and the junction held 3 bases outside the gene matches. From germline, CDR1 is MNHNS and CDR2 SASEGT. DNA of the CDR3: TGTGCCAGCAGTGAACCCGGGACAGGGTATGGCTACACCTTC. Encoded protein: CASSEPGTGYGYTF.

In its sample, this clonotype was seen a few times. This sequence joins TRBV7-2 and TRBJ2-2; 14 bases agree with TRBD2. Germline assignment: CDR1 SGHTA and CDR2 FQGNSA. V lost 4 bases and J lost 7; bases outside the gene matches: 5. The CDR3 spans 16 residues. CDR3 protein: CASSWGLAGASGELFF. The CDR3 nucleotides read TGTGCCAGCAGCTGGGGACTAGCGGGAGCTAGCGGGGAGCTGTTTTTT.

This clonotype was seen repeatedly, ten times or more. The rearrangement links TRBV25-1 to TRBJ2-5; TRBD2 matches 7 bases. This CDR3 contains 14 residues. The V gene's germline CDR1 is MGHDK and CDR2 SYGVNS. V gave up 2 bases and J gave up 4 bases; unmatched junction bases: 4. The CDR3: CASSEPPSGETQYF. The CDR3 nucleotides are TGTGCCAGCAGTGAACCTCCTAGCGGAGAGACCCAGTACTTC.

The genes are TRBV6-5 and TRBJ2-7; D is unclear. Germline V gives CDR1 MNHEY, CDR2 SVGAGI. V was pared by 2 bases and J by 1 base, with 9 bases between. The CDR3 spans 14 residues. CDR3 nucleotide sequence: TGTGCCAGCAGTTACCTAGACCGATCCTACGAGCAGTACTTC. Protein sequence: CASSYLDRSYEQYF.

This clonotype was observed at least ten times. This chain connects TRBV5-1 to TRBJ2-1, with TRBD2 as a possible D gene (5 bases). Germline values: CDR1 SGHRS, CDR2 YFSETQ. CDR3 length: 15 amino acids. The ends were cut back, 0 bases at V and 3 bases at J, with 10 bases in the middle. CDR3 sequence: CASSLGGNIYNEQFF. The CDR3 region has the DNA TGCGCCAGCAGCTTGGGAGGGAACATCTACAATGAGCAGTTCTTC.

J is TRBJ1-2 and V is TRBV12-3 or TRBV12-4, with TRBD1 identical over 7 bases. The trim removed 7 bases at V and 6 bases at J, leaving 20 bases unmatched. The CDR3 is 17 residues long. As DNA, the CDR3 is TGTGCCAGCACCCCCCCGGGACAGCGGCGGGTTGGGGATGGCTACACCTTC. Translation gives CASTPPGQRRVGDGYTF.

This clonotype was counted many times. V gene TRBV6-5 combines with J gene TRBJ2-3, with 13 bases fitting TRBD2. After removal of 2 bases from V and 7 bases from J, the junction contained 6 bases not matched to a gene. This CDR3 is built from 16 residues. From germline, CDR1 is MNHEY and CDR2 SVGAGI. CDR3: CASSYPRTSGSNTQYF. The CDR3 coding sequence is TGTGCCAGCAGTTACCCAAGGACTAGCGGGAGTAATACGCAGTATTTT.

The chain is built from TRBV19 and TRBJ2-2; no reliable D call. Germline lookup yields CDR1 LNHDA and CDR2 SQIVND (reference sequence). The CDR3 totals 13 residues. Trimming removed 2 bases from V and 5 bases from J, with 6 bases in between. CDR3 sequence: CASSIRETGELFF. In DNA, the CDR3 is TGTGCCAGTAGTATACGCGAGACCGGGGAGCTGTTTTTT.

This clonotype has at least ten counts. This rearrangement joins TRBV7-2 to TRBJ1-1; 9 bases map to TRBD1. Germline trimming cut 5 bases from V and 3 bases from J; bases unmatched to any gene: 7. CDR3 length: 15 amino acids. The germline V gene encodes CDR1 SGHTA and CDR2 FQGNSA. The CDR3: CASSLKGTGYTEAFF. In nucleotides, the CDR3 is TGTGCCAGCAGCCTAAAGGGGACAGGGTACACTGAAGCTTTCTTT.

Ten or more counts support this clonotype. The chain carries TRBV28 and TRBJ2-5, with D maybe TRBD1 (6 bases). There are 15 residues in the CDR3. Germline V gene data show CDR1 as MDHEN and CDR2 as SYDVKM. The V and J ends lost 6 bases and 3 bases respectively, with 17 bases between them. The CDR3 coding sequence is TGTGCCAGCAGCCTGGGATGGGGGCAGAAAGAGACCCAGTACTTC. Protein product: CASSLGWGQKETQYF.

CDR3 region: CAISPVGTAMSQETQYF. The DNA of the CDR3 is TGTGCCATCAGTCCGGTCGGAACGGCCATGTCCCAAGAGACCCAGTACTTC. The chain couples TRBV10-3 to TRBJ2-5; D gene uncertain. Germline-derived CDR1 and CDR2 are ENHRY and SYGVKD. V was pared by 5 bases and J by 1 base, with 20 bases between. This CDR3 contains 17 residues.

Many counts were recorded for this clonotype. CDR3 nucleotide sequence: TGTGCCAGCCAGCCAGGACTAGCGGTTAGCTCCTACAATGAGCAGTTCTTC. It encodes CASQPGLAVSSYNEQFF. The V gene is TRBV7-9, the J gene TRBJ2-1; 10 bases map to TRBD2. This CDR3 is 17 amino acids long. V lost 8 bases to trimming and J lost 0 bases; unmatched junction nucleotides: 10. Germline V CDR1 and CDR2: SEHNR, FQNEAQ (reference sequence).

This chain links TRBV2 with TRBJ2-1; D is uncertain. Germline CDR1 is SNHLY and CDR2 is FYNNEI. This CDR3 spans 11 amino acids. V lost 6 bases, J lost 11 bases, and 11 bases lay in between. The CDR3 loop reads CASSDSDKQFF. The CDR3 DNA sequence: TGTGCCAGCAGCGACTCGGATAAGCAGTTCTTC.

This clonotype was detected only once. A read error may be the cause here, since a much bigger clone is one base away. V gene TRBV5-8 combines with J gene TRBJ1-5, with no clear D. V lost 6 bases and J lost 8, with 21 bases in between. Per the germline V gene, CDR1 is SGHTS and CDR2 is YDEGEE. The length of the CDR3 is 15 residues. CDR3 region: CASNLLLLLNKPQHF. CDR3 bases: TGTGCCAGCAACCTTTTGCTACTTCTGAATAAGCCCCAGCATTTT.